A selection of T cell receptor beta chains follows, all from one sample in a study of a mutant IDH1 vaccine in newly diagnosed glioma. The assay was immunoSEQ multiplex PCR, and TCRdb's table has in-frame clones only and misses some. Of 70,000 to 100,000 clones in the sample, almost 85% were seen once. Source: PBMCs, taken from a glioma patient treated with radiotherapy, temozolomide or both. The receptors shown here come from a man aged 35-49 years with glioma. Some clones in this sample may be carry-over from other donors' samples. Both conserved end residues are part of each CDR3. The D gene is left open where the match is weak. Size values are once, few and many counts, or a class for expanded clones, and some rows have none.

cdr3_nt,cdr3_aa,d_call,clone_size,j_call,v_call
TGCGCCAGCGGCCCCGTCGGTGGCACCGGGGAGCTGTTTTTT,CASGPVGGTGELFF,.,.,TRBJ2-2,TRBV6-5
TGCGCCAGCAGCATCACAGGGGCTCTAGCCAAAAACATTCAGTACTTC,CASSITGALAKNIQYF,TRBD1,.,TRBJ2-4,TRBV5-1
TGTGCCAGCAGCCCACGGGGTGGCAGGGGCAGCACAGATACGCAGTATTTT,CASSPRGGRGSTDTQYF,.,.,TRBJ2-3,TRBV9
TGTGCCAGCAGCTTAGGTCCAGGGTCAAATCAGCCCCAGCATTTT,CASSLGPGSNQPQHF,.,.,TRBJ1-5,TRBV7-6
TGTGCCTGGAGCCTACAGGGTAACACTGAAGCTTTCTTT,CAWSLQGNTEAFF,.,.,TRBJ1-1,TRBV30
TGTGCCAGCAGCCCTAGGACAGAACTGAACACTGAAGCTTTCTTT,CASSPRTELNTEAFF,.,.,TRBJ1-1,TRBV9
TGTGCCAGCAGTAACTCCGGGACCCCCCACGAGCAGTACTTC,CASSNSGTPHEQYF,.,.,TRBJ2-7,TRBV6-6
TGTGCCAGCAGAAACACAGGGGAAGGCGAGCAGTACTTC,CASRNTGEGEQYF,TRBD1,.,TRBJ2-7,TRBV2
TGTGCCAGCAGCCTCCAGAGTAACACTGAAGCTTTCTTT,CASSLQSNTEAFF,.,.,TRBJ1-1,TRBV14
TGCAGCGTTGCAAGTACGGTGATGGCTTTCTTT,CSVASTVMAFF,.,.,TRBJ1-1,TRBV29-1
TGTGCCAGCTCACCAGAGGCGAAGACCCAGTACTTC,CASSPEAKTQYF,.,.,TRBJ2-5,TRBV18
TGTGCCAGCAGCTTATCGGGGCCATATGGCTACACCTTC,CASSLSGPYGYTF,.,.,TRBJ1-2,TRBV7-9
TGTGCCAGCAGTTCTCACTCTACAGGGGGTAACACTGAAGCTTTCTTT,CASSSHSTGGNTEAFF,TRBD1,.,TRBJ1-1,TRBV6-5
TGCGCCAGCAGTGAGGAGGGTTCGAAGCAGTACTTC,CASSEEGSKQYF,.,.,TRBJ2-7,TRBV10-1
TGTGCCAGCAGTTATTCCGGACTAGCGGTTCAAGAGACCCAGTACTTC,CASSYSGLAVQETQYF,TRBD2,.,TRBJ2-5,TRBV6-6
TGCGCCAGCAGCTTTGGATCAGGGGGCTACACCGGGGAGCTGTTTTTT,CASSFGSGGYTGELFF,TRBD1,.,TRBJ2-2,TRBV5-1
TGTGCCAGCAGTGAAGCCGGGGGATGGAAGAACACCGGGGAGCTGTTTTTT,CASSEAGGWKNTGELFF,.,.,TRBJ2-2,TRBV2
TGTGCCAGCAGCTATCTAGGTGAGCAGTACTTC,CASSYLGEQYF,.,.,TRBJ2-7,TRBV13
TGTGCCAGCAGCTTAGACACCGGGACCGTGGATTCACCCCTCCACTTT,CASSLDTGTVDSPLHF,.,once,TRBJ1-6,TRBV11-2
TGCGCCAGCAGCAGTACGGGGCTGGTAAACATTCAGTACTTC,CASSSTGLVNIQYF,.,.,TRBJ2-4,TRBV5-1
TGTGCCAGCAGCCCCCGACAGGGGCCTAACTATGGCTACACCTTC,CASSPRQGPNYGYTF,TRBD1,.,TRBJ1-2,TRBV9
TGTGCCAGCAGTGCCGGGACCAACTACGAGCAGTACTTC,CASSAGTNYEQYF,.,.,TRBJ2-7,TRBV2
TGTGCCAGCAGCGTAGGCCAGGGGTACCAAGAGACCCAGTACTTC,CASSVGQGYQETQYF,.,once,TRBJ2-5,TRBV9
TGTGCCAGCAGGCCCGGGACACCGAACACTGAAGCTTTCTTT,CASRPGTPNTEAFF,.,.,TRBJ1-1,TRBV6-6
TGTGCCAGCAGTGCTGACAGTTGGGACACTGAAGCTTTCTTT,CASSADSWDTEAFF,.,.,TRBJ1-1,TRBV6-1